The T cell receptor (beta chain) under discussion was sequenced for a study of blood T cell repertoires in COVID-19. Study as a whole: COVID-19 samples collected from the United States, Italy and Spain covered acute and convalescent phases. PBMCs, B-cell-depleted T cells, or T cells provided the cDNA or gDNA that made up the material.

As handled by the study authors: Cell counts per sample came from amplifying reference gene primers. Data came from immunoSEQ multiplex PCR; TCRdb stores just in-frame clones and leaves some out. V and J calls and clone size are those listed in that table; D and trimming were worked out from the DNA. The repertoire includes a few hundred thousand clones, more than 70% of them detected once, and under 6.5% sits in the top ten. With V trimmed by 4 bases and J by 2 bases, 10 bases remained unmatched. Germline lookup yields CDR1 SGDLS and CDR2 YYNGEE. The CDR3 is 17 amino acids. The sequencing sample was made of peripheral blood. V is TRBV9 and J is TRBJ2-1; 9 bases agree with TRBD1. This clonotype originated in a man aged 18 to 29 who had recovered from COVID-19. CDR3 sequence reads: CASSPHLGTGTYNEQFF. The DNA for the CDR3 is TGTGCCAGCAGCCCACACCTTGGGACAGGGACCTACAATGAGCAGTTCTTC.